The rows below give T cell receptor beta chains drawn from one sample of a study of lymphopenia after photon versus proton radiotherapy. Sequencing was performed with immunoSEQ multiplex PCR; in TCRdb, only in-frame clones are kept and a portion is missing. The repertoire holds 65,000 or so clones, with roughly 87% as singletons. The sample consisted of peripheral blood, taken from a patient treated with proton-based radiotherapy. These TCRs come from a man older than 75 with esophageal cancer. Both conserved end residues are part of each CDR3. The D gene is left open where the match is weak. The size entry is marked missing in some rows and otherwise reads once, few, many or a size class.

v_gene	abundance	j_gene	d_gene	len	CDR3aa	CDR3nt
TRBV21-1	NA	TRBJ2-5	NA	11	CASRAPWEQYF	TGTGCCAGCCGGGCTCCGTGGGAGCAGTACTTC
TRBV6-1	NA	TRBJ1-2	NA	12	CAEGSSNYGYTF	TGTGCCGAGGGATCATCTAACTATGGCTACACCTTC
TRBV9	NA	TRBJ1-3	TRBD1	15	CASSAGQTSGNTIYF	TGTGCCAGCAGCGCGGGACAGACTTCTGGAAACACCATATATTTT
TRBV25-1	NA	TRBJ2-5	TRBD2	15	CASSEQEREWETQYF	TGTGCCAGCAGTGAGCAGGAGCGGGAGTGGGAGACCCAGTACTTC
TRBV6-5	NA	TRBJ2-1	NA	12	CASSPPADEQFF	TGTGCCAGCAGCCCGCCCGCGGATGAGCAGTTCTTC
TRBV7-8	NA	TRBJ2-7	NA	13	CASSLGQLLEQYF	TGTGCCAGCAGCTTAGGACAGCTCCTAGAGCAGTACTTC
TRBV5-6	NA	TRBJ2-7	NA	11	CASSTLREQYF	TGTGCCAGCTCGACCTTGAGGGAGCAGTACTTC
TRBV5-6	NA	TRBJ1-1	NA	15	CASSLGKGWGTEAFF	TGTGCCAGCAGCTTGGGAAAGGGTTGGGGGACTGAAGCTTTCTTT
TRBV21-1	NA	TRBJ1-2	NA	15	CASSKSLGTGDGYTF	TGTGCCAGCAGCAAATCATTAGGGACAGGGGATGGCTACACCTTC
TRBV4-1	NA	TRBJ1-2	TRBD1	16	CASSYGQGDSLYGYTF	TGCGCCAGCAGCTACGGACAGGGTGATAGCCTCTATGGCTACACCTTC
TRBV5-1	once	TRBJ2-3	TRBD1	16	CASTPPGQGGTDTQYF	TGCGCCAGCACCCCGCCGGGACAGGGTGGGACAGATACGCAGTATTTT
TRBV29-1	NA	TRBJ2-3	NA	12	CSVDTGLDTQYF	TGCAGCGTAGATACAGGGTTAGATACGCAGTATTTT
TRBV5-6	NA	TRBJ2-5	TRBD2	14	CASRLSGGSETQYF	TGTGCCAGCAGACTTAGCGGGGGGTCGGAGACCCAGTACTTC
TRBV7-8	NA	TRBJ2-1	NA	16	CASSSRTVTDYNEQFF	TGTGCCAGCAGCTCCCGGACAGTAACGGACTACAATGAGCAGTTCTTC